This TCR beta chain was obtained from a study of T cell responses to AZD1222 COVID-19 vaccine. Turning to the study itself: Second-dose schedules of about 4 or about 12 weeks were combined.

The germline V gene encodes CDR1 MNHEY and CDR2 SVGEGT. V was pared by 6 bases and J by 2 bases, with 23 bases between. The CDR3 is made up of 17 amino acids. As concerns this clone: As yet, its antigen is unknown.

Study-wide points: Only a handful of AZD1222 recipients tested seropositive at baseline. Spike-specific TCR breadth and depth grew following two AZD1222 doses. Per reports, nearly half of all spike-specific TCRs target regions that are unmutated in variants.

Profiling relied on immunoSEQ multiplex PCR, and the TCRdb table lists in-frame clones only, not all of them. The sample includes approximately 150,000 clones, about 89% seen only once; the top ten take 2.9%. This chain uses TRBV6-2 or TRBV6-3 with TRBJ2-7; either TRBD1 or TRBD2 may fit D (5 bases each). The sample in question was peripheral blood, obtained on day 0 of AZD1222 vaccination. This clonotype was obtained from an adult in good health. The CDR3 spells CASSQKLTGPTTYEQYF. The CDR3 region has the DNA TGTGCCAGCAGCCAGAAATTGACGGGACCCACAACCTACGAGCAGTACTTC.